The sequence of this TCR beta chain was determined in a study of blood T cell repertoires in COVID-19. The wider study: Acute and convalescent COVID-19 samples came from the United States, Italy and Spain. In each case, the material was cDNA or gDNA derived from T cells, B-cell-depleted T cells, or PBMCs.

TCRdb's table, derived via immunoSEQ multiplex PCR, lists solely in-frame clones and lacks some. The data show about 170,000 clones, with approximately 89% seen just once and approximately 0.77% held by the top ten. Participants spanned ages about 18 to 89 years and resided in 20 to 30 US areas. Categorization into cohorts depended on clinical history that participants reported. From germline, CDR1 is LGHDT and CDR2 YNNKEL (reference sequence). The J segment lost 2 bases and the V segment lost 4 bases, leaving 4 bases of the junction unmatched. CDR3 size: 15 residues. The sequenced sample consisted of PBMCs or T cells enriched from blood (not recorded which). The chain has TRBV3-1 (or the pseudogene TRBV3-2) and TRBJ2-2, with 7 bases that match TRBD1. This TCR was recovered from a woman between 18 and 30 years old who had recovered from COVID-19. The CDR3 is CASSRQGPNTGELFF. In nucleotides, the CDR3 is TGTGCCAGCAGCCGACAGGGACCCAACACCGGGGAGCTGTTTTTT.